The next 18 T cell receptor beta chains were all read from a single sample in a study of cytotoxic CD8 clonotypes in ibrutinib-treated CLL. Clones were read by immunoSEQ multiplex PCR, and TCRdb kept only the in-frame ones, dropping some. The data contain over 7,000 clones, roughly 84% of them singletons. Sequencing used PBMCs, obtained before ibrutinib treatment. These receptors came from a human donor with chronic lymphocytic leukemia.

The chain has TRBV5-1 and TRBJ2-1, with D perhaps being TRBD1 or TRBD2 (5 bases each). V was clipped by 6 bases and J by 7 bases, with 17 bases between them. Germline assignment: CDR1 SGHRS and CDR2 YFSETQ. This CDR3 comprises 14 residues. The CDR3 sequence is CASTRGGFSNEQFF. The CDR3 DNA reads TGCGCCAGCACTCGTGGGGGATTTAGTAATGAGCAGTTCTTC.

This clone was detected only a few times. The chain uses TRBV5-8 and TRBJ1-2; no clear D gene. V lost 0 bases and J 7 bases, leaving 10 bases between the germline ends. The CDR3 is 13 amino acids. Germline lookup yields CDR1 SGHTS and CDR2 YDEGEE. The CDR3, as DNA: TGTGCCAGCAGCTTGGTGTCCGGGGTTGGCTACACCTTC. Its protein is CASSLVSGVGYTF.

The chain employs TRBV4-3 and TRBJ2-3; TRBD2 matches at 8 bases. CDR1 is LGHNA, CDR2 YSLEER, per germline. Germline trimming cut 6 bases from V and 2 bases from J; bases unmatched to any gene: 13. The CDR3 covers 17 residues. The CDR3 DNA follows: TGCGCCAGCAGTCGGGGGTTCAGGACTAGCAACACAGATACGCAGTATTTT. Encoded protein: CASSRGFRTSNTDTQYF.

The rearrangement links TRBV19 to TRBJ2-2; a possible D gene is TRBD2 (6 bases). Germline V gene data show CDR1 as LNHDA and CDR2 as SQIVND (reference sequence). V was shortened by 1 base and J by 5 bases, with 8 bases between the two germline ends. The CDR3 loop spans 14 amino acids. The CDR3 bases are TGTGCCAGTAGTATAGGGAGGGAAACCGGGGAGCTGTTTTTT. It translates to CASSIGRETGELFF.

The chain has TRBV27 and TRBJ2-1, with 10 bases fitting TRBD2. CDR1 MNHEY and CDR2 SMNVEV come from the germline V gene (reference sequence). The V gene end was trimmed by 8 bases and the J gene end by 7 bases; junction bases not matched to a gene: 11. The CDR3 loop spans 15 amino acids. This chain's CDR3 is CASGPLSGRSNEQFF. CDR3 DNA: TGTGCCAGCGGACCCCTTAGCGGGAGGAGTAATGAGCAGTTCTTC.

The chain couples TRBV6-6 to TRBJ2-3; TRBD2 agrees at 8 bases. Unmatched junction bases numbered 4, after V lost 6 bases and J lost 2 bases. Looked up from germline, CDR1 is MNHNY and CDR2 is SVGAGI (reference sequence). This CDR3 is 14 amino acids long. This chain's CDR3 is CASSPGGATDTQYF. In DNA form, the CDR3 reads TGTGCCAGCAGCCCCGGGGGGGCCACAGATACGCAGTATTTT.

This clone has a handful of counts. The chain recombines TRBV6-5 with TRBJ2-7; 10 bases agree with TRBD2. Germline loops: CDR1 MNHEY, CDR2 SVGAGI. The CDR3 extends over 15 amino acids. Trimming took 5 bases from V and 6 from J; bases not matched to a gene: 10. The CDR3 DNA is TGTGCCAGCAGTAGCCGACTAGCGGGCCCTGGCGAGCAGTACTTC. Encoded protein: CASSSRLAGPGEQYF.

This chain links TRBV19 with TRBJ2-3; TRBD2 might be the D (6 bases). The CDR3 spans 15 residues. V was pared by 5 bases and J by 3 bases, with 15 bases between. In germline, CDR1 is LNHDA, CDR2 SQIVND (reference sequence). Here the CDR3 DNA reads TGTGCCAGTAGTGGTAGCGGCCTTGGGACAGATACGCAGTATTTT. This codes for CASSGSGLGTDTQYF.

The chain has TRBV9 and TRBJ1-1, with TRBD1 matching 10 bases. The CDR3 is made up of 17 amino acids. CDR1 is SGDLS and CDR2 is YYNGEE in the germline V gene. V lost 1 base to trimming and J lost 5 bases; unmatched junction nucleotides: 11. The CDR3 DNA is TGTGCCAGCAGCGTAAGCGGACAGGGGGTATGGGGAACTGAAGCTTTCTTT. Protein sequence: CASSVSGQGVWGTEAFF.

The count of this clone is one. This chain uses TRBV7-3 with TRBJ1-3; D is perhaps TRBD1 (5 bases). The CDR3 is 15 residues long. Deletions cut 3 bases from V and 4 bases from J, with 13 bases between. Per the germline V gene, CDR1 is SGHTA and CDR2 is FQGTGA. CDR3 sequence reads: CASSFPPGSGNTIYF. The CDR3 DNA reads TGTGCCAGCAGCTTCCCCCCAGGGTCGGGAAACACCATATATTTT.

The gene calls are TRBV11-2 and TRBJ2-7; D is possibly TRBD1 (6 bases). CDR1 and CDR2 from the germline V gene are SGHAT and FQNNGV. Trimming cost V 0 bases and J 0 bases, with 6 bases left between them. The CDR3 is 14 residues long. DNA for the CDR3: TGTGCCAGCAGCTTAGAGGACAGCTCCTACGAGCAGTACTTC. Its translation is CASSLEDSSYEQYF.

The V gene is TRBV6-5, the J gene TRBJ1-2, with D hard to call. V was clipped by 6 bases and J by 8 bases, with 13 bases between them. The CDR3 extends over 12 amino acids. The germline gives CDR1 MNHEY, CDR2 SVGAGI. The CDR3 loop is CASSYVGLGYTF. CDR3 bases: TGTGCCAGCAGCTACGTGGGGTTAGGCTACACCTTC.

The chain is built from TRBV29-1 and TRBJ2-4; D perhaps matches TRBD1 (6 bases). V was pared by 6 bases and J by 8 bases, with 11 bases between. The CDR3 runs 11 residues. Germline CDR1 is SQVTM and CDR2 is ANQGSEA. CDR3 sequence: CSVQGRDIQYF. The CDR3 DNA sequence: TGCAGCGTACAGGGTAGGGACATTCAGTACTTC.

The J gene is TRBJ1-6, the V gene TRBV7-2; D is possibly TRBD1 (5 bases). CDR1 is SGHTA and CDR2 is FQGNSA in the germline V gene. This CDR3 region has 15 residues. V was pared by 5 bases and J by 2 bases, with 10 bases between. The CDR3 region has the DNA TGTGCCAGCAGCGCGGGACGGACCTATAATTCACCCCTCCACTTT. This codes for CASSAGRTYNSPLHF.

The chain uses TRBV15 and TRBJ2-4, with TRBD1 identical over 9 bases. CDR3 length equals 16 residues. The V segment lost 1 base and the J segment 3 bases; nucleotides outside the gene matches: 4. Germline V gene lookup returns CDR1 LNHNV and CDR2 YYDKDF (reference sequence). In DNA, the CDR3 is TGTGCCACCAGCAGAGGGACAGGGGTGGACAAAAACATTCAGTACTTC. Residues: CATSRGTGVDKNIQYF.

The V gene is TRBV7-8, the J gene TRBJ1-5; no clear D. Germline V gene lookup returns CDR1 SGHVS and CDR2 FQNEAQ. The CDR3 has 14 amino acids. Trimming removed 5 bases at V and 9 bases at J, with 17 bases between. DNA of the CDR3: TGTGCCAGCAGCCCGGACCGGGTTGGTTCGCCCCAGCATTTT. Translated, it gives CASSPDRVGSPQHF.

The J gene is TRBJ1-3, the V gene TRBV5-6; TRBD1 matches at 8 bases. There are 14 residues in the CDR3. Trimming at V came to 2 bases and at J to 5 bases, leaving 3 bases not matched to a gene. The germline V gene has CDR1 SGHDT and CDR2 YYEEEE. As DNA, the CDR3 is TGTGCCAGCAGCTTTGGACAGGGTAGAAACACCATATATTTT. This translates into CASSFGQGRNTIYF.

The V call is TRBV28, the J call TRBJ1-4; 7 bases align to TRBD1. J was trimmed by 7 bases and V by 4 bases; bases with no gene match: 9. In germline, CDR1 is MDHEN, CDR2 SYDVKM. The length of the CDR3 is 15 residues. CDR3 protein: CASSYQGDEIEKLFF. For the CDR3, the DNA is TGTGCCAGCAGTTATCAGGGGGACGAAATTGAAAAACTGTTTTTT. The full variable domain, rest sourced from reference TRBV28 and TRBJ1-4, is DVKVTQSSRYLVKRTGEKVFLECVQDMDHENMFWYRQDPGLGLRLIYFSYDVKMKEKGDIPEGYSVSREKKERFSLILESASTNQTSMYLCASSYQGDEIEKLFFGSGTQLSVL.